This section outlines one T cell receptor (delta chain) sequence together with its context. No cognate antigen has been identified for it. A read error likely explains this, since a far larger clone differs by one base. Additional DNA sequences in this sample encode the identical CDR3. This record comes from a study of gamma delta lymphoproliferative disorders and STAT genes listed by TCRdb under 2018. For the wider study: The LymphoTrack Dx TCRG Assay was used to prepare gamma-chain libraries from at least 50 ng of genomic DNA. Within a larger immunophenotypic and STAT-mutation study, TCR gamma and delta CDR3 repertoires were profiled by deep sequencing in Tgammadelta lymphoproliferative disease patients and healthy controls. To confirm results, a couple of gamma-chain samples and every delta-chain sample were sequenced twice. Delta-chain libraries followed the EuroClonality-NGS working group standard operating procedure, because no corresponding Invivoscribe delta assay was available.

Overall results and qualifications from the work: According to the authors, NGS specificity may be reduced at low frequencies, so whether leukemic clones are public or private needs confirmation. Control T cells likely spanned varied maturation stages, while leukemic cells were skewed toward terminal effectors, potentially limiting patient-control comparisons. Almost every major gamma and delta clonotype found in patients was public, meaning shared with at least one healthy donor, with just a couple of gamma clonotypes being private to disease. In whole-repertoire clustering, patient gamma repertoires grouped separately from healthy controls, whereas delta repertoires showed no separation between groups.

For TCR sequencing, genomic DNA was taken from peripheral blood mononuclear cells isolated from both patients and controls. The control group, matched to the patients for age and sex, consisted of around 23 healthy adult blood donors (12 males and roughly 11 females) with a median age of roughly 60 years. CDR1 is given as GEAIGNYY and CDR2 as EKD, both from the germline V gene. The CDR3 covers 15 residues, taking in both the cysteine and the phenylalanine. Solely the CDR3 DNA is kept, with 45 bases framed from the first base. In both library methods, multiplex PCR was carried out with primers targeting conserved V and J regions of the TCR genes. Purified and pooled amplicons were sequenced on an Illumina MiSeq platform. In the original analysis: V(D)J alignment, clonotype assembly and translation were performed with MiXCR, whereas functionality assessment and CDR3 repertoire analyses were performed with VDJtools. The IMGT definition of CDR3 was applied, and only productive sequences using functional genes were analyzed, with ORF genes and pseudogenes left out. A custom Python script searched for identical amino acid CDR3s of major clonotypes (frequency >=5%) across all patients and controls. A one-sided non-parametric Wilcoxon test was used to compare clonotype frequencies between patients and controls. TCRdb reprocessed the public reads with the caller CATT; rows with the same DNA were merged afterwards. TCRdb's processing, not the study's, gives the V and J calls here. The sample data list about 1,300 delta-chain clones, and 0.8% to 0.9% of these were observed just once. Around 48% of the sample is in the top ten clones.

The chain is encoded by TRDV2 joined to TRDJ1; no D gene can be assigned with confidence. Sequencing input: blood. The sequence came from a human donor in good health. The CDR3 here reads CACDRVGPYTDKLIF. The nucleotide sequence reads as follows: TGTGCCTGTGACCGAGTTGGACCGTACACCGATAAGCTCATCTTT.